These 6 T cell receptor beta chains came from one sample sequenced in a study of T cell responses to AZD1222 COVID-19 vaccine. Libraries were prepared by immunoSEQ multiplex PCR; TCRdb keeps only in-frame clonotypes and omits some of them. The sample lists roughly 120,000 clones; about 95% were seen once. The sample here was peripheral blood, taken 28 days after the second AZD1222 dose. Source of these receptors: an adult who received the AZD1222 COVID-19 vaccine.

CDR3 in DNA: TGTGCCAGTAGTTACAGGGGACGCACTAATGAAAAACTGTTTTTT. It translates to CASSYRGRTNEKLFF. The genes are TRBV19 and TRBJ1-4; 7 bases are a match to TRBD1. The CDR3 runs to 15 residues. J was trimmed by 2 bases and V by 5 bases; bases with no gene match: 5. CDR1 and CDR2 from the germline V gene are LNHDA and SQIVND (reference sequence).

The chain uses TRBV27 and TRBJ1-1; D is unclear. V dropped 2 bases and J dropped 8 bases, with 15 bases sitting between them. This CDR3 contains 14 residues. CDR1 is MNHEY, CDR2 SMNVEV, per germline (reference sequence). CDR3 sequence: CASSLLSTGYEAFF. CDR3 bases: TGTGCCAGCAGTTTACTATCGACGGGATACGAAGCTTTCTTT.

This sequence joins TRBV2 and TRBJ1-5, with unresolved D. The CDR3 runs to 15 residues. Germline loops: CDR1 SNHLY, CDR2 FYNNEI. The V gene lost 3 bases and the J gene lost 0 bases, with 9 bases spanning the gap. The CDR3 DNA is TGTGCCAGCAGTGATTCGCGGTATAGCAATCAGCCCCAGCATTTT. Encoded protein: CASSDSRYSNQPQHF.

This chain connects TRBV5-5 to TRBJ1-1; D is possibly TRBD1 (5 bases). Trimming removed 0 bases from V and 9 bases from J, with 9 bases in between. The CDR3 totals 12 residues. The germline V gene has CDR1 SGHKS and CDR2 YYEKEE (reference sequence). CDR3: CASSLDEGKAFF. The DNA of the CDR3 is TGTGCCAGCAGCTTGGACGAGGGGAAAGCTTTCTTT.

V is TRBV11-2 and J is TRBJ2-3; no reliable D call. The germline V and J ends were trimmed by 3 bases and 0 bases, with 10 bases remaining between them. Per the germline V gene, CDR1 is SGHAT and CDR2 is FQNNGV. This CDR3 is 15 amino acids long. The chain's CDR3 is CASSLKASSTDTQYF. The CDR3, as DNA: TGTGCCAGCAGCTTGAAGGCCTCTAGCACAGATACGCAGTATTTT.

This chain joins TRBV6-7 and TRBJ1-2; TRBD1 aligns across 8 bases. TRBV6-7 is assigned to the ORF class and has an uncertain function. The CDR3 sequence is 15 residues long. V was clipped by 6 bases and J by 6 bases; unmatched bases: 12. The CDR3 DNA follows: TGTGCCAGCAGGCCCGGTACAGGGGGATGGAATGGCTACACCTTC. Protein product: CASRPGTGGWNGYTF.